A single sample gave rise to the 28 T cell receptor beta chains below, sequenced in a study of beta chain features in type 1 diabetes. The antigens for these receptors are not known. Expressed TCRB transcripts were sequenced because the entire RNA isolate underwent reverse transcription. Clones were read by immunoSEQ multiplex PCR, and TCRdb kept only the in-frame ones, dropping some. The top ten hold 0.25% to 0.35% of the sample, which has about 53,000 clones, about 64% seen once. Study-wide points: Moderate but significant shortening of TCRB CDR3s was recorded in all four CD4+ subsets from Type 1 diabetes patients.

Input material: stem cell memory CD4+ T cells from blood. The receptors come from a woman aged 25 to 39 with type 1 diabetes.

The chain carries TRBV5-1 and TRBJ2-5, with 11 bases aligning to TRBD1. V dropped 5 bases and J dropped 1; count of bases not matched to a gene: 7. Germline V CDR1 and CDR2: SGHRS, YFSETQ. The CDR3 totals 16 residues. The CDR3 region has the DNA TGCGCCAGCAGTCCCGGGACAGGGGGAACCCAAGAGACCCAGTACTTC. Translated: CASSPGTGGTQETQYF.

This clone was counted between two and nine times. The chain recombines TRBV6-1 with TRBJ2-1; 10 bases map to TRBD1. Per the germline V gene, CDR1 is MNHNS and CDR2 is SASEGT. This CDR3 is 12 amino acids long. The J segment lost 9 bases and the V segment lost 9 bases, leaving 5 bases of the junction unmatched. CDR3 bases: TGTGCCAGTGGGGGACAGGGGATTGAGCAGTTCTTC. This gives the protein CASGGQGIEQFF.

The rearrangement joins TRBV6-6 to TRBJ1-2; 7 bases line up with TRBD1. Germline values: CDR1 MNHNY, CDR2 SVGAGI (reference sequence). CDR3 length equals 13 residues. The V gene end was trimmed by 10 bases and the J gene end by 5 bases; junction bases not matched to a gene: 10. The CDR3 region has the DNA TGTGCCAACAGACAGGGCCAGGCTTATGGCTACACCTTC. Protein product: CANRQGQAYGYTF.

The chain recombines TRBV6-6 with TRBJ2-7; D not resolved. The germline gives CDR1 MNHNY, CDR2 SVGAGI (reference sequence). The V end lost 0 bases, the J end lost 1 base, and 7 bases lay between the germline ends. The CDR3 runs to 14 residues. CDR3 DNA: TGTGCCAGCAGTTACTCACCGGGTTCCTACGAGCAGTACTTC. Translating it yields CASSYSPGSYEQYF.

The CDR3 loop is CSVEDQGGNEKLFF. Here the CDR3 DNA reads TGCAGCGTTGAAGATCAAGGGGGTAATGAAAAACTGTTTTTT. The rearrangement joins TRBV29-1 to TRBJ1-4, with a tentative D call TRBD1 (6 bases). The CDR3 is 14 residues long. Between the trimmed V and J ends, which lost 0 bases and 4 bases, there was a span of 9 bases. Germline assignment: CDR1 SQVTM and CDR2 ANQGSEA.

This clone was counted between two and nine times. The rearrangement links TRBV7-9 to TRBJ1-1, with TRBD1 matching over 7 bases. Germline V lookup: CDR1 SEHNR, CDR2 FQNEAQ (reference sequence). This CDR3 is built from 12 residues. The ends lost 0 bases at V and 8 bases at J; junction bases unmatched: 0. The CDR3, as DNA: TGTGCCAGCAGCTTAGCGGACAGGGAAGCTTTCTTT. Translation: CASSLADREAFF.

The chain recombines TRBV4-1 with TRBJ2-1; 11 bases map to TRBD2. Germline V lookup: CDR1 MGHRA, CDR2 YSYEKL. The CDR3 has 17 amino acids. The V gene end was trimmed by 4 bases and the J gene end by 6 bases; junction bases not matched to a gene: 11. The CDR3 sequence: CASSPDVSGRAGNEQFF. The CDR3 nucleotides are TGCGCCAGCAGCCCCGACGTTAGCGGGAGGGCCGGCAATGAGCAGTTCTTC.

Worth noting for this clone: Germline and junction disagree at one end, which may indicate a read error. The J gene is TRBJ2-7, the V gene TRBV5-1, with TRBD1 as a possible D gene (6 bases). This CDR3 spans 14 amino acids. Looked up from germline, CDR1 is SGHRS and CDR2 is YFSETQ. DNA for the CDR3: TGCGCCAGCAGCGACCCCGGGCAGGGGAGTAACTCGGACTTC. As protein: CASSDPGQGSNSDF.

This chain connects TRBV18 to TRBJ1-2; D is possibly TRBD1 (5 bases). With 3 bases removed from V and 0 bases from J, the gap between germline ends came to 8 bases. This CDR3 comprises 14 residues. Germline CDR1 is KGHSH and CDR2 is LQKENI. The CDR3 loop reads CASSPDTSNYGYTF. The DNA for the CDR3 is TGTGCCAGCTCACCGGACACTTCTAACTATGGCTACACCTTC. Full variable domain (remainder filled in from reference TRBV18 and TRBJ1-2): NAGVMQNPRHLVRRRGQEARLRCSPMKGHSHVYWYRQLPEEGLKFMVYLQKENIIDESGMPKERFSAEFPKEGPSILRIQQVVRGDSAAYFCASSPDTSNYGYTFGSGTRLTVV.

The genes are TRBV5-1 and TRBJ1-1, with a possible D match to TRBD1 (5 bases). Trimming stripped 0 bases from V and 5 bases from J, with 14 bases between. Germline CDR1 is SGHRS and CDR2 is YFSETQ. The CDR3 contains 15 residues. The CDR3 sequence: CASSLVRSGETEAFF. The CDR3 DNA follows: TGCGCCAGCAGCTTGGTGCGGTCGGGGGAGACTGAAGCTTTCTTT.

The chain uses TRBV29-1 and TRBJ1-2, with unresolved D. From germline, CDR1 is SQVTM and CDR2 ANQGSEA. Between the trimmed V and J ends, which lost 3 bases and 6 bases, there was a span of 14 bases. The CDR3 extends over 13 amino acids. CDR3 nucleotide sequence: TGCAGCGTTGATTTGGGCGGGTTGGATGGCTACACCTTC. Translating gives CSVDLGGLDGYTF.

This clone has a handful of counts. CDR3 in DNA: TGTGCCAGCCAGGGGGGGACTAGCGGGTTTGGTGAGCAGTTCTTC. This encodes CASQGGTSGFGEQFF. The chain joins TRBV5-4 to TRBJ2-1, with 12 bases matching TRBD2. The germline gives CDR1 SGHNT, CDR2 YYREEE (reference sequence). The J segment lost 9 bases and the V segment lost 7 bases, leaving 11 bases of the junction unmatched. CDR3 length: 15 amino acids.

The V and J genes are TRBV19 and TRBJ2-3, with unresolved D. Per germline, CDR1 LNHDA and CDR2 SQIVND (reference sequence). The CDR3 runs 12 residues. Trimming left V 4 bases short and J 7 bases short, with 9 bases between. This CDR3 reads CASSTPQNTQYF. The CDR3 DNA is TGTGCCAGTAGTACGCCACAAAATACGCAGTATTTT.

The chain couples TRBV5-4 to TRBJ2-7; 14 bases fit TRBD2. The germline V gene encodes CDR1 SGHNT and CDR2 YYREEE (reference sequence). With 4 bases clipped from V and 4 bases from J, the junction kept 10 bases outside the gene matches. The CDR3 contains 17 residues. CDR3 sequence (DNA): TGTGCCAGCAGCGCGGGACTAGCGGGAGTTCTTAGATACGAGCAGTACTTC. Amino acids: CASSAGLAGVLRYEQYF.

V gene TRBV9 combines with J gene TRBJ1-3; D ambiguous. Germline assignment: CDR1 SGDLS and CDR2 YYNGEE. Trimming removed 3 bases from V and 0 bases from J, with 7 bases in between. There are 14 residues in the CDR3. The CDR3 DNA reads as TGTGCCAGCAGCGAGACATACTCTGGAAACACCATATATTTT. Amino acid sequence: CASSETYSGNTIYF.

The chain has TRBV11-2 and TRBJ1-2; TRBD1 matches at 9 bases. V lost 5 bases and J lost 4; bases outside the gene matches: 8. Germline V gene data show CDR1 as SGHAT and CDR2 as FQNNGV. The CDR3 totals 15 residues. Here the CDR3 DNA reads TGTGCCAGCAGCACAAGGACAGGGGAGGCCTATGGCTACACCTTC. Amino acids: CASSTRTGEAYGYTF.

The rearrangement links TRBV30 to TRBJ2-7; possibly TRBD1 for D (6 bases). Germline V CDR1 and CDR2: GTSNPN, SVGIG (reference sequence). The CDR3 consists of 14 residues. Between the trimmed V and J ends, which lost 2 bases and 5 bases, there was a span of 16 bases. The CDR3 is CAWSWGRQGHEQYF. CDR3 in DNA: TGTGCCTGGAGTTGGGGGCGGCAGGGCCACGAGCAGTACTTC.

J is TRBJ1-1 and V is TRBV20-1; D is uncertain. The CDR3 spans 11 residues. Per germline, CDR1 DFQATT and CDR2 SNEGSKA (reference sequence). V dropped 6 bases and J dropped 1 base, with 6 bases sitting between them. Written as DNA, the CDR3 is TGCAGTGCGGCGGAGAACACTGAAGCTTTCTTT. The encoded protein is CSAAENTEAFF.

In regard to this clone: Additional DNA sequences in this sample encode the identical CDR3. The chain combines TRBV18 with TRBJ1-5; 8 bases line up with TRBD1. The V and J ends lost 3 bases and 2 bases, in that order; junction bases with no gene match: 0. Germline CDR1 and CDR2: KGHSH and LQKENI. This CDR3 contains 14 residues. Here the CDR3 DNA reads TGTGCCAGCTCACCGACAGGGGGCAATCAGCCCCAGCATTTT. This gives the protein CASSPTGGNQPQHF.

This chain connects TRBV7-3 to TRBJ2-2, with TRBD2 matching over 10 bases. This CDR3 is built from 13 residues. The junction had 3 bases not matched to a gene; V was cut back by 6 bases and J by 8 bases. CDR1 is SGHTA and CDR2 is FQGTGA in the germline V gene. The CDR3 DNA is TGTGCCAGCAGTCTAGCGGGAGCTGGGGAGCTGTTTTTT. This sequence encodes CASSLAGAGELFF.

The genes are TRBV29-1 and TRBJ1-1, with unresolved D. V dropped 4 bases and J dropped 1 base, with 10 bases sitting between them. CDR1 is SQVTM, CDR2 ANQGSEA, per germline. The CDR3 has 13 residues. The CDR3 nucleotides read TGCAGCGTTGGCCACTCCTCGAACACTGAAGCTTTCTTT. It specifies CSVGHSSNTEAFF.

Here the CDR3 reads CASSSPGSHAGELFF. CDR3 coding DNA: TGTGCCAGCAGCTCTCCGGGGAGTCACGCCGGGGAGCTGTTTTTT. The chain has TRBV7-3 and TRBJ2-2, with a weak D call TRBD2 (5 bases). The CDR3 is 15 amino acids. The germline gives CDR1 SGHTA, CDR2 FQGTGA. Trimming stripped 4 bases from V and 6 bases from J, with 15 bases between.

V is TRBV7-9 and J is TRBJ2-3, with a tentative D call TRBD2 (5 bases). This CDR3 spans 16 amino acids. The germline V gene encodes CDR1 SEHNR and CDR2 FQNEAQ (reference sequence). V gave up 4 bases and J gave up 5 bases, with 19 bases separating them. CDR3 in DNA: TGTGCCAGCAGCTCCCTAGGAGGCAACCGGAGAGATACGCAGTATTTT. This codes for CASSSLGGNRRDTQYF.

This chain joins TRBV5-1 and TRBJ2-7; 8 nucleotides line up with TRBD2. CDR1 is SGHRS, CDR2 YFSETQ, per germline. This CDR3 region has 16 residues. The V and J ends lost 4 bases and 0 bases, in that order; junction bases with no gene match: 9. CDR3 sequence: CASSVITSGSSYEQYF. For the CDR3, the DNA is TGCGCCAGCAGCGTCATAACTAGCGGCAGCTCCTACGAGCAGTACTTC.

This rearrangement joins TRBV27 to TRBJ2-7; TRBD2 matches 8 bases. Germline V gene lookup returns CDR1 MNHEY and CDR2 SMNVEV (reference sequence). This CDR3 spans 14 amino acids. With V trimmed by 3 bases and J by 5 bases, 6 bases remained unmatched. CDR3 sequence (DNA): TGTGCCAGCAGTTTTTTAGCGGGAACCCACGAGCAGTACTTC. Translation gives CASSFLAGTHEQYF.

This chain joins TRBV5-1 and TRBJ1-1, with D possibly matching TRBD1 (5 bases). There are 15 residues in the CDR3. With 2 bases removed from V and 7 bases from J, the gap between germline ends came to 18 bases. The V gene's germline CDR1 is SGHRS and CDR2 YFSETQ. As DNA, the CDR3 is TGCGCCAGCAGCTTTGGGACGGGAGACACAATTGAAGCTTTCTTT. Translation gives CASSFGTGDTIEAFF.

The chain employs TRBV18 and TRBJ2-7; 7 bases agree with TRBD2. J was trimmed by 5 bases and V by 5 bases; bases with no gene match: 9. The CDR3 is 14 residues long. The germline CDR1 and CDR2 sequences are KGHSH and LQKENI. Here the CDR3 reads CASSKGEGGDEQYF. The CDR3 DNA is TGTGCCAGCTCAAAAGGGGAGGGAGGCGACGAGCAGTACTTC.

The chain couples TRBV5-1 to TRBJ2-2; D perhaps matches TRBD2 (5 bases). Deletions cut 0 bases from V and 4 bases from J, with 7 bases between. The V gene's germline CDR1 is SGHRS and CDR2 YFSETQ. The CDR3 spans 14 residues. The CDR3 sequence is CASSLERFTGELFF. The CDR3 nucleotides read TGCGCCAGCAGCTTGGAGCGGTTCACCGGGGAGCTGTTTTTT. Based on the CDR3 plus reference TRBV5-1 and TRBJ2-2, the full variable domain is KAGVTQTPRYLIKTRGQQVTLSCSPISGHRSVSWYQQTPGQGLQFLFEYFSETQRNKGNFPGRFSGRQFSNSRSEMNVSTLELGDSALYLCASSLERFTGELFFGEGSRLTVL.